This TCR beta chain was identified in a study of blood T cell repertoires in COVID-19. As for the study in general: Samples came from the United States, Italy and Spain, spanning acute and convalescent COVID-19.

Per the germline V gene, CDR1 is MNHEY and CDR2 is SMNVEV (reference sequence). The CDR3 has 15 amino acids. V lost 3 bases and J lost 2, with 11 bases in between. This clone has only one observation. Only in-frame clones appear in the TCRdb table, and some are missing; sequencing was by immunoSEQ multiplex PCR. The profile shows approximately 440,000 clones, about 90% of them singletons. The sequence was obtained from a man younger than 35 who had recovered from COVID-19. Sample: PBMCs or T cells enriched from blood (not recorded which). The chain employs TRBV27 and TRBJ2-1; D is perhaps TRBD1 (7 bases). The CDR3 spells CASSFGGGAYNEQFF. In DNA, the CDR3 is TGTGCCAGCAGTTTTGGAGGGGGCGCCTACAATGAGCAGTTCTTC.